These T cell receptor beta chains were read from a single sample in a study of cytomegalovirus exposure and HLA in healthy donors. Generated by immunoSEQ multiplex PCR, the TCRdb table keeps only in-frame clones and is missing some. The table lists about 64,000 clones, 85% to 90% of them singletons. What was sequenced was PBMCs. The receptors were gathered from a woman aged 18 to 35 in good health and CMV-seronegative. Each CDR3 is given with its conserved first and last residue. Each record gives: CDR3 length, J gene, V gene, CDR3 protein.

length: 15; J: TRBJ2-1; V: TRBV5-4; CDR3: CASSPQTSMWDEQFF
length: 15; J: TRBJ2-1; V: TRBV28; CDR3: CASTGLAGGYNEQFF
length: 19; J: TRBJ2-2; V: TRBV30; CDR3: CAWSVFGWERGTSKSELFF
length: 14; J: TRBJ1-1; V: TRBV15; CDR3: CATSTRGENTEAFF
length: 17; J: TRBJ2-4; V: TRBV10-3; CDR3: CAISEGTSGGPGDIQYF
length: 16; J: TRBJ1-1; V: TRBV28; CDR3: CASSPEDGEVDTEAFF
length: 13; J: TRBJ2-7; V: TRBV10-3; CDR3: CATGGGVLGEQYF
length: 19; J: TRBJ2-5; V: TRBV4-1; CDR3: CASSPSWGAGQGPQETQYF
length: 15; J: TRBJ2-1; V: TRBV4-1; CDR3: CASSQLEGPYNEQFF
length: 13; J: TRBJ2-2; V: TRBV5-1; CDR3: CASGGQYTGELFF
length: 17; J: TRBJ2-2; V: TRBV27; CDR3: CASSRNAIGGRTGELFF
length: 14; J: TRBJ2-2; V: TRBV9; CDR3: CASSVGTGGGELFF
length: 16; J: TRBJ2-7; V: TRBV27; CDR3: CASSFGSGGRAYEQYF
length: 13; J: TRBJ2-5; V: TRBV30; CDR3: CAWSVQLGETQYF
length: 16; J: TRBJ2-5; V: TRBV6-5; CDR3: CASSYRTTGVQETQYF
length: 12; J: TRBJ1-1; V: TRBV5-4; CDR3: CASSLLGTEAFF
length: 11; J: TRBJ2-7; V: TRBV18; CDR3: CASSPGAEQYF
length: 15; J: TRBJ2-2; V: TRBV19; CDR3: CASSASNGVGGELFF
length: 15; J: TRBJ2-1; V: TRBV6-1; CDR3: CASSEAGSSYNEQFF
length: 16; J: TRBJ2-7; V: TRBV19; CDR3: CASSRTGTSASYEQYF
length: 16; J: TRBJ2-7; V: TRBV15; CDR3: CATSREKQGVGYEQYF
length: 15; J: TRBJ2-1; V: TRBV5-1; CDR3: CASSLSSGTNNEQFF
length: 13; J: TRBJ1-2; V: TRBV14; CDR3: CASSQELRGGYTF
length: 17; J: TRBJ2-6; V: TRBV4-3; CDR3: CASSQDSGNSGANVLTF
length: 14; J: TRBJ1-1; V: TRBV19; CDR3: CASSIVPGPGEAFF
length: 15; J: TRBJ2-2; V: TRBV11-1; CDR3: CASSLEERDTGELFF
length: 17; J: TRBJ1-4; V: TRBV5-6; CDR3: CASSSQTRHTTNEKLFF
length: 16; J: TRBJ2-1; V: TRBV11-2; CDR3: CASSLDLTGLLYEQFF
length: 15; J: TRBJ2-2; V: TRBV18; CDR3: CASSPLAGATGELFF
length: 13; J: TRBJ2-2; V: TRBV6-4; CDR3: CASATGDTGELFF
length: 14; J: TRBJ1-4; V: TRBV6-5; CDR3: CASSYGRGGEKLFF
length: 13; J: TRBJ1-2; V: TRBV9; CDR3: CASSVDRGYGYTF
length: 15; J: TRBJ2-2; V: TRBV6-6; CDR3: CASRLGLAGSGELFF
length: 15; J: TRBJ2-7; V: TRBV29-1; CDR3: CSVVSTGGPSYEQYF
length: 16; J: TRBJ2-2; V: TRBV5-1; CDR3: CASSLGGVSNTGELFF
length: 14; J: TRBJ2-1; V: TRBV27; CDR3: CASNRGVSYNEQFF
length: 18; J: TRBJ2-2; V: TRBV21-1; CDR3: CASRPIQGAYLNTGELFF
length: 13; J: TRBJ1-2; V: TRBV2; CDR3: CASSGAGNYGYTF
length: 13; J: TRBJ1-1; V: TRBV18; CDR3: CASSPRRNTEAFF
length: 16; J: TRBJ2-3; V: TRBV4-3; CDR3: CASSQDLAGGPDTQYF
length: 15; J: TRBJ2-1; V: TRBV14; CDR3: CASSRQLQGADEQFF
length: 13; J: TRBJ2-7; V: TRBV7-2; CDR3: CASSYRTDYEQYF
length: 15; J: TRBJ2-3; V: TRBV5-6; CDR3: CASSPRGGDTDTQYF
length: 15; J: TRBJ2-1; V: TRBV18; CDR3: CASSPIGSSYNEQFF
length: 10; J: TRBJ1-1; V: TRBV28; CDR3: CATFTTEAFF
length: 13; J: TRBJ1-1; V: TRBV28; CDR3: CATLQGAHTEAFF
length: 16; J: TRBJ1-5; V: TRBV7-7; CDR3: CASSLKMRDSHQPQHF
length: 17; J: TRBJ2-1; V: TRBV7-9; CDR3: CASSQASGTGGHNEQFF
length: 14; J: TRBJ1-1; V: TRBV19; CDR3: CASAPKQGWTEAFF
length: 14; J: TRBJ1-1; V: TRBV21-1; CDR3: CASSDFRGNTEAFF
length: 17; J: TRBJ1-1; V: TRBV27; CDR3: CASSLYQGPLRNTEAFF